The 13 T cell receptor beta chains given below trace back to one sample, sequenced in a study of response to subunit inactivated influenza vaccine. TCRdb ran MiXCR on the RT-PCR reads and lists one entry per CDR3 protein. Found here are approximately 530,000 distinct CDR3 sequences, 10% to 15% of them singletons; the top ten hold around 12%. The specimen was PBMCs from blood, collected roughly 47 days after vaccination. These receptors were collected from a man aged 45 to 65 who received an inactivated influenza vaccine.

This clonotype was seen at least ten times. The rearrangement links TRBV10-3 to TRBJ2-2; 7 nucleotides agree with TRBD2. This CDR3 has 18 amino acids. Germline CDR1 is ENHRY and CDR2 is SYGVKD. The V and J ends lost 5 bases and 2 bases, in that order; junction bases with no gene match: 14. CDR3 region: CAISNLTGRAVNTGELFF. CDR3 nucleotides: TGTGCCATCAGTAACCTTACTGGGAGGGCTGTTAACACCGGGGAGCTGTTTTTT.

The chain employs TRBV20-1 and TRBJ2-5; weak D call: TRBD1 (6 bases). Per the germline V gene, CDR1 is DFQATT and CDR2 is SNEGSKA (reference sequence). This CDR3 comprises 14 residues. V was shortened by 6 bases and J by 5 bases, with 19 bases between the two germline ends. Here the CDR3 reads CSALGLQGRETQYF. The CDR3 DNA follows: TGCAGTGCCTTGGGCTTACAGGGTCGGGAGACCCAGTACTTC.

The gene calls are TRBV7-8 and TRBJ1-1; no clear D. CDR3 length: 15 residues. Germline assignment: CDR1 SGHVS and CDR2 FQNEAQ. V was cut by 4 bases and J by 1 base, with 13 bases left in between. The CDR3 spells CASSSSLNRNTEAFF. The CDR3 DNA reads as TGTGCCAGCAGCTCCTCTTTAAACCGGAACACTGAAGCTTTCTTT. Looking up the rest from reference TRBV7-8 and TRBJ1-1 gives the full variable domain: GAGVSQSPRYKVAKRGQDVALRCDPISGHVSLFWYQQALGQGPEFLTYFQNEAQLDKSGLPSDRFFAERPEGSVSTLKIQRTQQEDSAVYLCASSSSLNRNTEAFFGQGTRLTVV.

This clonotype was seen more than once but under ten times. The CDR3 DNA sequence: TGTGCCAGCAGTCCCTTGGGCGGACTTAGTGAGCAGTTCTTC. Translating gives CASSPLGGLSEQFF. The chain joins TRBV27 to TRBJ2-1; tentatively, D is TRBD2 (5 bases). Germline V gene data show CDR1 as MNHEY and CDR2 as SMNVEV (reference sequence). Trimming took off 5 bases at V and 9 bases at J, with 17 bases between the two ends. CDR3 length equals 14 residues.

The sample holds a few counts of this clonotype. This chain links TRBV6-5 with TRBJ1-1; D gene unclear. Trimming stripped 2 bases from V and 3 bases from J, with 7 bases between. CDR1 MNHEY and CDR2 SVGAGI come from the germline V gene. This CDR3 spans 13 amino acids. In DNA, the CDR3 is TGTGCCAGCAGTTACGCGGGTTACACTGAAGCTTTCTTT. Translation gives CASSYAGYTEAFF.

This chain connects TRBV6-2 or TRBV6-3 to TRBJ2-3, with D hard to call. The V gene lost 6 bases and the J gene lost 2 bases, with 12 bases spanning the gap. The V gene's germline CDR1 is MNHEY and CDR2 SVGEGT. This CDR3 region has 14 residues. The chain's CDR3 is CASSDGRYTDTQYF. Here the CDR3 DNA reads TGTGCCAGCAGCGACGGACGATACACAGATACGCAGTATTTT.

The chain joins TRBV28 to TRBJ2-3; D unresolved. V was shortened by 2 bases and J by 4 bases, with 10 bases between the two germline ends. The germline V gene has CDR1 MDHEN and CDR2 SYDVKM. The CDR3 totals 14 residues. The CDR3 coding sequence is TGTGCCAGCAGTTTACGGCCCGTCCCAGATACGCAGTATTTT. This translates into CASSLRPVPDTQYF.

There are a few counts of this clonotype. The chain employs TRBV5-1 and TRBJ2-5; D is unclear. This CDR3 is 14 amino acids long. In germline, CDR1 is SGHRS, CDR2 YFSETQ. V lost 1 base, J lost 2 bases, and 9 bases lay in between. In nucleotides, the CDR3 is TGCGCCAGCAGCTTGACGGACCTACAAGAGACCCAGTACTTC. Translating it yields CASSLTDLQETQYF.

The chain couples TRBV20-1 to TRBJ2-7, with D possibly matching TRBD1 (7 bases). V shed 6 bases and J shed 0 bases, with 12 bases lying between them. CDR1 and CDR2 (germline): DFQATT, SNEGSKA (reference sequence). The CDR3 runs 13 residues. CDR3 nucleotides: TGCAGTGCGGGGGGACAGCTCTCCTACGAGCAGTACTTC. Its protein product is CSAGGQLSYEQYF.

The chain carries TRBV30 and TRBJ2-1; no firm D call. V was trimmed by 0 bases and J by 4 bases, leaving 4 bases between them. The CDR3 contains 12 residues. The V gene's germline CDR1 is GTSNPN and CDR2 SVGIG (reference sequence). The CDR3 nucleotides read TGTGCCTGGAGTGTGAGATACAATGAGCAGTTCTTC. Its translation is CAWSVRYNEQFF.

The sample holds a few counts of this clonotype. The J gene is TRBJ2-5, the V gene TRBV12-3 or TRBV12-4; D tentatively reads TRBD1 or TRBD2 (6 bases each). V lost 6 bases to trimming and J lost 4 bases, with 18 bases between them. CDR3 length equals 15 residues. The CDR3 coding sequence is TGTGCCAGCAGCATGAGAGGGGGGCCGGGAGAGACCCAGTACTTC. Translating gives CASSMRGGPGETQYF.

The chain's CDR3 is CASSLQGAAFF. Written as DNA, the CDR3 is TGTGCCAGCAGCTTACAGGGGGCAGCTTTCTTT. V gene TRBV7-9 combines with J gene TRBJ1-1, with 8 bases that match TRBD1. CDR1 is SEHNR, CDR2 FQNEAQ, per germline (reference sequence). CDR3 length: 11 residues. Trimming at V came to 2 bases and at J to 10 bases, leaving 0 bases not matched to a gene. Variable domain in full (rest from reference TRBV7-9 and TRBJ1-1): DTGVSQNPRHKITKRGQNVTFRCDPISEHNRLYWYRQTLGQGPEFLTYFQNEAQLEKSRLLSDRFSAERPKGSFSTLEIQRTEQGDSAMYLCASSLQGAAFFGQGTRLTVV.

This clonotype was seen more than once but under ten times. The rearrangement uses TRBV5-1 and TRBJ2-1; 11 positions match TRBD2. Unmatched junction bases numbered 8, after V lost 0 bases and J lost 9 bases. CDR3 size: 16 residues. Looked up from germline, CDR1 is SGHRS and CDR2 is YFSETQ. This CDR3 is CASSLDSGRAGVEQFF. The CDR3, as DNA: TGCGCCAGCAGCTTGGATAGCGGGAGGGCAGGGGTTGAGCAGTTCTTC.